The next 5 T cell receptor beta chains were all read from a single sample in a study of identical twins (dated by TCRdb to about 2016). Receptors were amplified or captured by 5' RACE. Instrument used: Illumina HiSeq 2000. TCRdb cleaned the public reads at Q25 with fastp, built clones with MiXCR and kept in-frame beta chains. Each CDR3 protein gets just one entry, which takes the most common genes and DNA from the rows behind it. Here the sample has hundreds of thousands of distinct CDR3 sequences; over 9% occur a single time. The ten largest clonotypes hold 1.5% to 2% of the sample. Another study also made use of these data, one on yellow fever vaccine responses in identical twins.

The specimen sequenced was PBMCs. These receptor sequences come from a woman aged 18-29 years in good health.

The CDR3 coding sequence is TGTGCCAGTGCCCGGGGCCTCTATGGCTACACCTTC. It translates to CASARGLYGYTF. The genes are TRBV6-5 and TRBJ1-2; a weak D match, TRBD1 (5 bases). Germline CDR1 reads MNHEY; CDR2 reads SVGAGI. The ends were cut back, 9 bases at V and 4 bases at J, with 12 bases in the middle. The CDR3 is 12 residues long.

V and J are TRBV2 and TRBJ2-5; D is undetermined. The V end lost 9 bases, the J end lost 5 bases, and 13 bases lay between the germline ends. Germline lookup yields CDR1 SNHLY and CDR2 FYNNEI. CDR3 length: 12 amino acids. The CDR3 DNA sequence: TGTGCCAGTAAAGGCGGTCGGGAGACCCAGTACTTC. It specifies CASKGGRETQYF.

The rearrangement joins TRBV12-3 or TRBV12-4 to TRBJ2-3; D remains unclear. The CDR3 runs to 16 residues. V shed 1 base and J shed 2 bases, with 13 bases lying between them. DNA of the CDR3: TGTGCCAGCAGTTTAGGGGTTCCCCAGAACACAGATACGCAGTATTTT. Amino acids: CASSLGVPQNTDTQYF.

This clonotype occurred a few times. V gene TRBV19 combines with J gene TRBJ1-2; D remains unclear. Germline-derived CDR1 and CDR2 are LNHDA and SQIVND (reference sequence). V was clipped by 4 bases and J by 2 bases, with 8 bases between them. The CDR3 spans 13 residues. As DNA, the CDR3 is TGTGCCAGTAGTAGTTTAAAGAACTATGGCTACACCTTC. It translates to CASSSLKNYGYTF. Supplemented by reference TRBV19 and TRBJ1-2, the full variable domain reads DGGITQSPKYLFRKEGQNVTLSCEQNLNHDAMYWYRQDPGQGLRLIYYSQIVNDFQKGDIAEGYSVSREKKESFPLTVTSAQKNPTAFYLCASSSLKNYGYTFGSGTRLTVV.

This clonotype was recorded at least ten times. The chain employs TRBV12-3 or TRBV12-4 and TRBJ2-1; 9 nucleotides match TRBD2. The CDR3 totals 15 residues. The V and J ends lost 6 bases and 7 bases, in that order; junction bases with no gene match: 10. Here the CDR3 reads CASRASGVSGNEQFF. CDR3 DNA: TGTGCCAGCAGGGCTAGCGGGGTGAGTGGGAATGAGCAGTTCTTC.